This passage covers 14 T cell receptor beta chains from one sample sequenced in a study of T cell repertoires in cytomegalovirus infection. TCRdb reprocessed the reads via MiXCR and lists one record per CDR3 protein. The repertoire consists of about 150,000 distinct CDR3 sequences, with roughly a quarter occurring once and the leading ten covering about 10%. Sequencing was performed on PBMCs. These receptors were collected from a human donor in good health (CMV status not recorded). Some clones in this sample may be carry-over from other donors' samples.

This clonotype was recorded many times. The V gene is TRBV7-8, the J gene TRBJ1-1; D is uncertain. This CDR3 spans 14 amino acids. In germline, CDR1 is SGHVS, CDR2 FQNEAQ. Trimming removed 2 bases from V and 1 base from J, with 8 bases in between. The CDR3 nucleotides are TGTGCCAGCAGCTTAAAGGCAGGGAACACTGAAGCTTTCTTT. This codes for CASSLKAGNTEAFF.

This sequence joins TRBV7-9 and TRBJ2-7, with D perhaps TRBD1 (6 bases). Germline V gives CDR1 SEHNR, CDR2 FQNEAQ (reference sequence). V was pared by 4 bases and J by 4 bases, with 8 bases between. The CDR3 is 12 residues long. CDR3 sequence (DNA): TGTGCCAGCAGCTCCGGACAGTACGAGCAGTACTTC. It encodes CASSSGQYEQYF. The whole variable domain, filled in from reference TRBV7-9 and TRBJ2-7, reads DTGVSQNPRHKITKRGQNVTFRCDPISEHNRLYWYRQTLGQGPEFLTYFQNEAQLEKSRLLSDRFSAERPKGSFSTLEIQRTEQGDSAMYLCASSSGQYEQYFGPGTRLTVT.

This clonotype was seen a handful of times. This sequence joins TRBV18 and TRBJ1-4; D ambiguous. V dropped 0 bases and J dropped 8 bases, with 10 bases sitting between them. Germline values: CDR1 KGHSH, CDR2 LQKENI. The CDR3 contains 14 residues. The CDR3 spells CASSPPDVGEKLFF. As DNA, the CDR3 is TGTGCCAGCTCACCACCGGACGTAGGAGAAAAACTGTTTTTT.

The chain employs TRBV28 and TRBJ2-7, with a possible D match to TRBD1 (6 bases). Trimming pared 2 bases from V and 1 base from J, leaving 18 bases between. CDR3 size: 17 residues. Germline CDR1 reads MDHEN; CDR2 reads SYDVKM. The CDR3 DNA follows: TGTGCCAGCAGTTTACCCCGCTTGCAGGGGTTTTCCTACGAGCAGTACTTC. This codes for CASSLPRLQGFSYEQYF.

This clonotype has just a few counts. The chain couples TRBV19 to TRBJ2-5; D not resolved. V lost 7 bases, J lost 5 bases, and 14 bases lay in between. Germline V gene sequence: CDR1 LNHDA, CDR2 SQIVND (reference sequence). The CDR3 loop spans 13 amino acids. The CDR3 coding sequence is TGTGCCAGTATGGGCAGGCAATCGGAGACCCAGTACTTC. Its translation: CASMGRQSETQYF.

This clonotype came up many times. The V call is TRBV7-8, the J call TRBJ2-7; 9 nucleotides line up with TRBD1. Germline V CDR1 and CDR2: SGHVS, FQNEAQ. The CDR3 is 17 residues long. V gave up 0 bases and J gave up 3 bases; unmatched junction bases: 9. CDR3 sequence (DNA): TGTGCCAGCAGCTTAGCAAACCCGGGACAGGGCTTCTACGAGCAGTACTTC. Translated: CASSLANPGQGFYEQYF.

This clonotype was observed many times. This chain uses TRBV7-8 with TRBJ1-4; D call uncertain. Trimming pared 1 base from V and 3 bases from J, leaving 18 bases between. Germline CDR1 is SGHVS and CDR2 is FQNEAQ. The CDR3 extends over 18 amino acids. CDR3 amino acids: CASSLGYQAQGANEKLFF. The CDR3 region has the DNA TGTGCCAGCAGCTTAGGCTATCAGGCCCAAGGAGCTAATGAAAAACTGTTTTTT.

This chain's CDR3 is CASSLARGDTANYGYTF. The CDR3 nucleotides are TGTGCCAGCAGCTTAGCCCGGGGAGATACGGCTAACTATGGCTACACCTTC. This chain connects TRBV7-9 to TRBJ1-2; D unclear. Deletions cut 0 bases from V and 0 bases from J, with 14 bases between. Germline V CDR1 and CDR2: SEHNR, FQNEAQ (reference sequence). The CDR3 is made up of 17 amino acids.

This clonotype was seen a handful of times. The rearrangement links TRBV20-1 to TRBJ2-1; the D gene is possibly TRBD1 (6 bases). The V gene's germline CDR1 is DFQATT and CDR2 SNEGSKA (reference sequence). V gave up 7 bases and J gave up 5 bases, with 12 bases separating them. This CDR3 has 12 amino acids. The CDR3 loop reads CSGQGRNNEQFF. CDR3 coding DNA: TGCAGTGGTCAGGGGAGAAACAATGAGCAGTTCTTC.

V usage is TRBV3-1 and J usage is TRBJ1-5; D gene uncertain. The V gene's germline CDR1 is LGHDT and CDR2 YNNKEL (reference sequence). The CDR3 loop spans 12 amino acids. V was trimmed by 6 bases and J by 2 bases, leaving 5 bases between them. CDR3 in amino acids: CASRPGNQPQHF. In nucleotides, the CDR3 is TGTGCCAGCAGGCCCGGCAATCAGCCCCAGCATTTT.

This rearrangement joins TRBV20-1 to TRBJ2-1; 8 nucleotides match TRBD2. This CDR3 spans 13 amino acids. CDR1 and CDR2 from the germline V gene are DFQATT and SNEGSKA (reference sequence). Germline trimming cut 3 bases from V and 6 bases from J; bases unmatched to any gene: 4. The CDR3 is CSASGRAINEQFF. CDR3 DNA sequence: TGCAGTGCTAGCGGGAGGGCCATCAATGAGCAGTTCTTC.

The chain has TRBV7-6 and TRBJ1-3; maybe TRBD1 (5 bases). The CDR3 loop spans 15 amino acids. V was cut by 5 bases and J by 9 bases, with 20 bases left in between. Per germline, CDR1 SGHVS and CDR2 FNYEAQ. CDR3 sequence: CASSPRDSRGVTIYF. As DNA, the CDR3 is TGTGCCAGCAGCCCCCGGGACTCTCGAGGAGTCACCATATATTTT.

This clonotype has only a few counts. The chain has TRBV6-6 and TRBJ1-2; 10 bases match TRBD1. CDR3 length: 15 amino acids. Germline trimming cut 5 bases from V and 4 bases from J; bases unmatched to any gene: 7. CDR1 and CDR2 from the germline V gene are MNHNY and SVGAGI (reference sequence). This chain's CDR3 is CASSTGTGASYGYTF. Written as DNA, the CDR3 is TGTGCCAGCAGTACCGGGACAGGGGCTTCCTATGGCTACACCTTC.

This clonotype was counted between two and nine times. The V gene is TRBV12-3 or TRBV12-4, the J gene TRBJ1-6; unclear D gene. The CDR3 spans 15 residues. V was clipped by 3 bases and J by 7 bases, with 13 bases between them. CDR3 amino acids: CASSFSSELNSPLHF. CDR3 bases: TGTGCCAGCAGTTTTTCCTCGGAATTGAATTCACCCCTCCACTTT.